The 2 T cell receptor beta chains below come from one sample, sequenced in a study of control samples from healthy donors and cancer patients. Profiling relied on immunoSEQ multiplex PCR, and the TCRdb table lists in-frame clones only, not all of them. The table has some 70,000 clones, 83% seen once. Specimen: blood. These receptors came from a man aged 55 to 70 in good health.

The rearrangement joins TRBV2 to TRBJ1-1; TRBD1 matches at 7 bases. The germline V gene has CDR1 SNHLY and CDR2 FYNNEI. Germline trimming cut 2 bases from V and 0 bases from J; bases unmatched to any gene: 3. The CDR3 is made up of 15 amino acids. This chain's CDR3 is CASSEYRGLNTEAFF. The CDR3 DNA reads TGTGCCAGCAGTGAATACAGGGGCCTGAACACTGAAGCTTTCTTT.

The CDR3 DNA sequence: TGTGCCAGCAGTGAAGCAGGTAGCGGGAGGGGCAATGAGCAGTTCTTC. Translating it yields CASSEAGSGRGNEQFF. The chain employs TRBV2 and TRBJ2-1, with 11 bases aligning to TRBD2. Germline-derived CDR1 and CDR2 are SNHLY and FYNNEI. V was clipped by 0 bases and J by 6 bases; unmatched bases: 4. This CDR3 comprises 16 residues.